This T cell receptor (beta chain) derives from a study of T-cell memory formation after mild COVID-19. Turning to the study itself: Largely, the TCR clusters proved donor specific.

Note on this clonotype: Its antigen is currently unknown.

Whole-study results and caveats: Contracting CD8+ clones were enriched in EMRA, CD4+ mainly in CM and EM.

The CDR3 covers 16 residues. Germline CDR1 reads SGHRS; CDR2 reads YFSETQ. V shed 2 bases and J 2 bases; nucleotides not matched to a gene: 1. One entry per CDR3 protein results from TCRdb running MiXCR on the 5' RACE reads. Among about 430,000 distinct CDR3 sequences listed, 24% were seen once. The sequence derives from an adult woman who had mild COVID-19 (a few samples of this study predate the infection). Cell type and time point are not known. V is TRBV5-1 and J is TRBJ2-1; TRBD2 aligns across 13 bases. The specimen was PBMCs or a T cell subset sorted from them (not recorded which). The CDR3 loop reads CASSFTSGGAYNEQFF. In nucleotides, the CDR3 is TGCGCCAGCAGCTTCACTAGCGGGGGGGCCTACAATGAGCAGTTCTTC.